This TCR beta chain was recovered during a study of T cell changes during pregnancy in multiple sclerosis. The data were produced by immunoSEQ multiplex PCR, yet TCRdb's version contains in-frame clones alone and is incomplete. The sample holds around 97,000 clones, about 90% seen once. V was clipped by 4 bases and J by 1 base, with 3 bases between them. The germline gives CDR1 DFQATT, CDR2 SNEGSKA (reference sequence). This CDR3 has 11 residues. The sample was peripheral blood, taken after pregnancy. V is TRBV20-1 and J is TRBJ2-3, with D unresolved. This clonotype originated in a female donor with multiple sclerosis, enrolled in a pregnancy study. In DNA form, the CDR3 reads TGCAGTGCTACTCGCACAGATACGCAGTATTTT. Translating gives CSATRTDTQYF.